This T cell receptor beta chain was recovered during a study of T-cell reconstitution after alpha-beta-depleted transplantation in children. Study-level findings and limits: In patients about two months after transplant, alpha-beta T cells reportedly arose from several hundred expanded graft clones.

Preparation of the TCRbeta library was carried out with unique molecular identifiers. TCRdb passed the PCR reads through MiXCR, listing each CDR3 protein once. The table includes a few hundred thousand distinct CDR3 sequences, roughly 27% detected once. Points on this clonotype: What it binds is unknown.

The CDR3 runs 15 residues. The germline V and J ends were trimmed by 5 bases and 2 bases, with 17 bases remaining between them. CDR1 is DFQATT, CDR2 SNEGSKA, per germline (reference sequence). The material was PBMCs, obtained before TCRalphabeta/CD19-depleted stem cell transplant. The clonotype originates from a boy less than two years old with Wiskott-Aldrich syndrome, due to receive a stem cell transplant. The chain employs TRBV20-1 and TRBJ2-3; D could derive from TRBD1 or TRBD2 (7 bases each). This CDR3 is CSAPRGGAPTDTQYF. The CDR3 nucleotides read TGCAGTGCTCCCAGGGGGGGCGCCCCCACAGATACGCAGTATTTT.